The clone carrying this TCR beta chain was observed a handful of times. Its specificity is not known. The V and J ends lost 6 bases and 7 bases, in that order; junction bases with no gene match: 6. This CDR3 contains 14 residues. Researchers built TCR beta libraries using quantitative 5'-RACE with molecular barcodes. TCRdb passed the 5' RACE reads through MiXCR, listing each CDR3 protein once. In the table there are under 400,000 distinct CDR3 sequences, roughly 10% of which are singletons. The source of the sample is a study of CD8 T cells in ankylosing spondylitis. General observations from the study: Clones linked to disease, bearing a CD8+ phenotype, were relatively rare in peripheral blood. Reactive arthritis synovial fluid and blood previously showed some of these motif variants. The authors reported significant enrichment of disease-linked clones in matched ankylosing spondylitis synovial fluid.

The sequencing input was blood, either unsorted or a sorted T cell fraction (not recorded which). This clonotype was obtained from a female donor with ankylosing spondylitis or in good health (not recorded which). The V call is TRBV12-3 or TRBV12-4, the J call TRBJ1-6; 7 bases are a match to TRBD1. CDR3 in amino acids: CASSQGGSNSPLHF. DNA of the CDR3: TGTGCCAGCAGCCAGGGGGGGTCCAATTCACCCCTCCACTTT.